This T cell receptor (beta chain) was identified during a study of T cell responses to AZD1222 COVID-19 vaccine. Notes on the study in general: Mostly white British, mostly female donors; authors suggested clonal diversity may be underestimated. Repertoires were collected only later (after the peak T cell response had occurred). Two AZD1222 doses significantly raised spike-specific TCR breadth and depth over controls. Spike-spanning, vaccine-associated CD4 TCRs were dominant at 160-218 and 743-854.

TCRdb's copy holds only in-frame clones and misses some; the assay was immunoSEQ multiplex PCR. The sample yields some 80,000 clones, approximately 89% seen once. Note on this clone: Its antigen is as yet unknown.

This CDR3 is built from 14 residues. The germline V gene has CDR1 SGHRS and CDR2 YFSETQ. V was cut by 0 bases and J by 2 bases, with 9 bases left in between. The clonotype was recovered from an adult who received the MenACWY meningococcal vaccine as a control. The chain carries TRBV5-1 and TRBJ2-7, with no clear D. This sample comprised peripheral blood, obtained 28 days after the second dose of the MenACWY control vaccine. The CDR3 sequence is CASSLGQVPYEQYF. The CDR3, as DNA: TGCGCCAGCAGCTTGGGGCAGGTCCCCTACGAGCAGTACTTC.